These 14 T cell receptor beta chains originate from one sample sequenced in a study of T cell changes during pregnancy in multiple sclerosis. TCRdb's copy holds only in-frame clones and misses some; the assay was immunoSEQ multiplex PCR. This sample yields 50,000 or so clones, of which around 91% are seen a single time; under 9.5% belongs to the top ten. The material sequenced was CD8+ T cells from peripheral blood mononuclear cells, taken in the second trimester of pregnancy. The receptors originated from a female donor with multiple sclerosis, enrolled in a pregnancy study.

J is TRBJ2-1 and V is TRBV11-1; 10 bases align to TRBD2. CDR3 length: 14 residues. The germline gives CDR1 SGHAT, CDR2 FQDESV (reference sequence). V dropped 10 bases and J dropped 4; count of bases not matched to a gene: 7. The CDR3 coding sequence is TGTGCCACCGGACCTAGCGGGGGATACAATGAGCAGTTCTTC. It encodes CATGPSGGYNEQFF.

The chain joins TRBV19 to TRBJ1-1; D possibly corresponds to TRBD1 (6 bases). Trimming took off 4 bases at V and 3 bases at J, with 15 bases between the two ends. CDR3 length equals 15 residues. Germline V gene sequence: CDR1 LNHDA, CDR2 SQIVND (reference sequence). The CDR3 sequence is CASSTRASGDTEAFF. The CDR3 DNA sequence: TGTGCCAGTAGTACCCGGGCCTCAGGGGACACTGAAGCTTTCTTT.

The rearrangement joins TRBV29-1 to TRBJ1-1; D may be TRBD1 (5 bases). V shed 7 bases and J shed 6 bases, with 27 bases lying between them. The CDR3 runs to 16 residues. The germline V gene has CDR1 SQVTM and CDR2 ANQGSEA. CDR3 bases: TGCAGCGGATACAGGTACTCTTCCGAATCAATGCCTGAAGCTTTCTTT. This encodes CSGYRYSSESMPEAFF.

The chain has TRBV4-1 and TRBJ2-1, with TRBD2 identical over 8 bases. The germline gives CDR1 MGHRA, CDR2 YSYEKL. V lost 1 base, J lost 14 bases, and 7 bases stayed unmatched. This CDR3 region has 13 residues. CDR3: CASSQVGTRDKFF. Here the CDR3 DNA reads TGCGCCAGCAGCCAAGTTGGGACTAGGGACAAGTTCTTC.

The chain couples TRBV6-1 to TRBJ2-2, with D perhaps matching TRBD1 (5 bases). Trimming took 8 bases from V and 13 from J, leaving 26 bases between them. Germline CDR1 reads MNHNS; CDR2 reads SASEGT. This CDR3 has 15 residues. CDR3 nucleotides: TGTGCCAGCCAGGGTTGGGCCGCAGGGCGGTGGGGGCTGTTTTTT. Protein: CASQGWAAGRWGLFF.

This clone has a single count. This chain links TRBV6-1 with TRBJ2-3, with a weak D call TRBD2 (7 bases). CDR3 length: 13 residues. Germline loops: CDR1 MNHNS, CDR2 SASEGT. The V and J ends lost 4 bases and 4 bases respectively, with 9 bases between them. CDR3 in DNA: TGTGCCAGCAGTGCCGGGGGGCCAGATACGCAGTATTTT. This gives the protein CASSAGGPDTQYF.

Turning to this clone: The junction shows a germline mismatch at one end, possibly a read error. V and J are TRBV11-2 and TRBJ2-3, with 10 bases aligning to TRBD2. This CDR3 has 14 residues. Germline loops: CDR1 SGHAT, CDR2 FQNNGV. CDR3 sequence (DNA): TGTGTCAGCAGCTTTAGCGGGGGGCCAGATACGCAGTATTTT. It yields the protein CVSSFSGGPDTQYF.

The gene calls are TRBV19 and TRBJ1-2; D call uncertain. V was clipped by 5 bases and J by 5 bases, with 12 bases between them. In germline, CDR1 is LNHDA, CDR2 SQIVND (reference sequence). The CDR3 runs 13 residues. The CDR3 loop reads CASSLLPIYGYTF. The DNA for the CDR3 is TGTGCCAGTAGTTTACTCCCGATTTATGGCTACACCTTC.

This clone has a handful of counts. The chain is built from TRBV6-6 and TRBJ2-7, with TRBD2 identical over 10 bases. The CDR3 spans 14 residues. Germline CDR1 MNHNY, CDR2 SVGAGI (reference sequence). V trimming: 4 bases; J trimming: 3 bases; junction bases outside the gene matches: 3. In nucleotides, the CDR3 is TGTGCCAGCAGTTCCCTAGCGGGAGTCTACGAGCAGTACTTC. Protein sequence: CASSSLAGVYEQYF.

This chain links TRBV11-3 with TRBJ2-2; D is uncertain. Trimming left V 1 base short and J 5 bases short, with 8 bases between. Germline assignment: CDR1 SGHNT and CDR2 YENEEA. This CDR3 is built from 14 residues. The CDR3 bases are TGTGCCAGCAGCTTAGTCTACGGGACCGGGGAGCTGTTTTTT. Translation: CASSLVYGTGELFF.

Only one count was recorded for this clone. This chain uses TRBV27 with TRBJ2-7, with D hard to call. Deletions cut 1 base from V and 4 bases from J, with 11 bases between. This CDR3 spans 14 amino acids. Germline V lookup: CDR1 MNHEY, CDR2 SMNVEV (reference sequence). CDR3 sequence: CASSLYSAEYEQYF. CDR3 sequence (DNA): TGTGCCAGCAGTTTATACAGTGCTGAATACGAGCAGTACTTC.

This clone was seen just once. The chain links TRBV4-1 to TRBJ2-4; tentative D call: TRBD1 (5 bases). V dropped 1 base and J dropped 2 bases, with 12 bases sitting between them. The germline V gene has CDR1 MGHRA and CDR2 YSYEKL. CDR3 length: 16 residues. The CDR3 DNA follows: TGCGCCAGCAGCCAAGTTGGGAAGGACACCAAAAACATTCAGTACTTC. Residues: CASSQVGKDTKNIQYF.

The genes are TRBV9 and TRBJ2-5; 10 bases fit TRBD1. This CDR3 has 14 residues. CDR1 is SGDLS, CDR2 YYNGEE, per germline. After removal of 3 bases from V and 3 bases from J, the junction contained 2 bases not matched to a gene. The CDR3 region is CASSADRGEETQYF. The CDR3, as DNA: TGTGCCAGCAGCGCGGACAGGGGGGAAGAGACCCAGTACTTC.

This clone was seen just once. The chain has TRBV9 and TRBJ1-4; weak D call: TRBD1 (5 bases). The CDR3 is made up of 16 amino acids. The V gene's germline CDR1 is SGDLS and CDR2 YYNGEE. V was cut by 3 bases and J by 6 bases, with 18 bases left in between. The CDR3 sequence is CASSGGGEGTDEKLFF. For the CDR3, the DNA is TGTGCCAGCAGCGGGGGCGGGGAGGGGACGGATGAAAAACTGTTTTTT.